This T cell receptor beta chain derives from a study of shared clonotypes between healthy human individuals. Study context: Contributing individuals were a couple of females and a few males aged 18 to 49.

CD8 cells regarded as naive lacked CD45RO, were positively chosen for CCR7, and omitted terminally differentiated effector memory CD45RA+ cells. This table comes from immunoSEQ multiplex PCR, and its TCRdb copy is limited to in-frame clones, with some not included. The sample shows roughly 550,000 clones, nearly 97% of them seen only once. This clone was found once. Its antigen remains unknown. General study findings and limits: When naive CD4 clonotypes were compared across a few donors, around 4.6% were shared.

From germline, CDR1 is LNHDA and CDR2 SQIVND (reference sequence). This CDR3 spans 13 amino acids. V was shortened by 5 bases and J by 7 bases, with 12 bases between the two germline ends. The chain carries TRBV19 and TRBJ2-1; either TRBD1 or TRBD2 may fit D (6 bases each). This sequence originates from a woman aged 25-40 years in good health. Specimen: naive CD8+ T cells sorted from blood. The CDR3 DNA reads TGTGCCAGTAGTCTCACGGGGGCGAATGAGCAGTTCTTC. Its protein product is CASSLTGANEQFF.